This T cell receptor beta chain was sequenced during a study of Graves' ophthalmopathy and Graves' hyperthyroidism. Trimming cost V 4 bases and J 0 bases, with 10 bases left between them. The CDR3 extends over 14 amino acids. CDR1 is MNHEY, CDR2 SVGEGT, per germline. TCR beta CDR3 regions were amplified from RNA transcripts. After a first-round RT-PCR with HTBI primers, a second-round multiplex PCR was run. TCRdb independently ran MiXCR on the multiplex PCR reads; one entry per CDR3 protein. The sample lists under 250,000 distinct CDR3 sequences, just under 30% occurring once. Lactation, pregnancy, uncontrolled infections and other autoimmune diseases were all grounds for excluding patients. This clonotype was recorded at least ten times.

The receptor's source is a man aged 50 or older with Graves' ophthalmopathy. The sample comprised peripheral blood. The V call is TRBV6-2 or TRBV6-3, the J call TRBJ2-7; D not certain. CDR3 sequence reads: CASSSQQTSYEQYF. CDR3 nucleotide sequence: TGTGCCAGCAGTTCTCAGCAGACCTCCTACGAGCAGTACTTC.